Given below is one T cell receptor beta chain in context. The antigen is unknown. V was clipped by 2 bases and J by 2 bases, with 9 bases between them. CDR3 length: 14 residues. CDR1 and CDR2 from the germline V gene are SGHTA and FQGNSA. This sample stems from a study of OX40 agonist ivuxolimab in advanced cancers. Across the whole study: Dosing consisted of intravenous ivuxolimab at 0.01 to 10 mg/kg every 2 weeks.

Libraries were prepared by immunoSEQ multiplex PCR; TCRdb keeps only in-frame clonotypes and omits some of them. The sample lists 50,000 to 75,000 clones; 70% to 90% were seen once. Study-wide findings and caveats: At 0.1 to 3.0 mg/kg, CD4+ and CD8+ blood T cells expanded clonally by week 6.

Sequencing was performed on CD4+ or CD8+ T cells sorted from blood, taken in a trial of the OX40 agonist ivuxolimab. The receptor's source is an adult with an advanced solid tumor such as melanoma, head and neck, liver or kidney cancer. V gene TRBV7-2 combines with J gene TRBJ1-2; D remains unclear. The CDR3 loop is CASSLLGVNYGYTF. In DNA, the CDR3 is TGTGCCAGCAGCTTATTAGGTGTGAACTATGGCTACACCTTC.